This passage covers 12 T cell receptor beta chains from one sample sequenced in a study of blood T cell repertoires in COVID-19. Sequencing used immunoSEQ multiplex PCR; TCRdb keeps in-frame clones, though not all of them. The profile shows 60,000 to 70,000 clones, roughly 81% of them singletons. The sample was peripheral blood. The receptors come from a man older than 75 with acute or convalescent COVID-19.

The rearrangement joins TRBV24-1 to TRBJ2-1; 9 nucleotides line up with TRBD2. The CDR3 consists of 16 residues. J gave up 5 bases and V 0 bases, and 4 bases lay outside the gene matches. CDR1 and CDR2 from the germline V gene are KGHDR and SFDVKD. The CDR3 is CATSDLRREGHNEQFF. CDR3 nucleotides: TGTGCCACCAGTGATTTGCGGCGGGAGGGCCACAATGAGCAGTTCTTC.

This chain joins TRBV7-3 and TRBJ2-1, with D possibly being TRBD1 (5 bases). CDR3 size: 12 residues. Germline V gene data show CDR1 as SGHTA and CDR2 as FQGTGA. The V end was cut by 4 bases, the J end by 4 bases, with 5 bases between. CDR3 protein: CASSSGYNEQFF. The CDR3 nucleotides read TGTGCCAGCAGCTCAGGGTACAATGAGCAGTTCTTC.

The chain is built from TRBV11-2 and TRBJ1-6; unclear D gene. This CDR3 spans 13 amino acids. Trimming cost V 2 bases and J 6 bases, with 5 bases left between them. CDR1 and CDR2 (germline): SGHAT, FQNNGV. CDR3: CASSLTGNSPLHF. In DNA, the CDR3 is TGTGCCAGCAGCTTAACGGGTAATTCACCCCTCCACTTT.

This sequence joins TRBV18 and TRBJ1-2; 12 bases match TRBD1. Germline V gene sequence: CDR1 KGHSH, CDR2 LQKENI. CDR3 length: 13 residues. Trimming removed 2 bases from V and 12 bases from J; junction bases left unmatched: 4. DNA for the CDR3: TGTGCCAGCTCACCAGGGGACAGGGGGCTCCACACCTTC. Translated: CASSPGDRGLHTF.

The gene calls are TRBV28 and TRBJ1-5; D not resolved. Between the trimmed V and J ends, which lost 3 bases and 6 bases, there was a span of 9 bases. There are 13 residues in the CDR3. Germline V gene lookup returns CDR1 MDHEN and CDR2 SYDVKM. Here the CDR3 reads CASSFQVGQPQHF. The DNA of the CDR3 is TGTGCCAGCAGTTTCCAGGTCGGTCAGCCCCAGCATTTT.

This clone was found once. The V gene is TRBV7-9, the J gene TRBJ2-5; perhaps TRBD2 as D (6 bases). The CDR3 consists of 13 residues. Germline assignment: CDR1 SEHNR and CDR2 FQNEAQ (reference sequence). V lost 1 base and J 5 bases, leaving 8 bases between the germline ends. CDR3 sequence reads: CASSLVGGETQYF. In DNA, the CDR3 is TGTGCCAGCAGCTTAGTTGGAGGGGAGACCCAGTACTTC.

V usage is TRBV7-8 and J usage is TRBJ2-3; the D gene is possibly TRBD2 (5 bases). V lost 6 bases, J lost 2 bases, and 21 bases lay in between. The CDR3 covers 17 residues. Germline CDR1 is SGHVS and CDR2 is FQNEAQ. The CDR3 nucleotides are TGTGCCAGCAGTTCCGATTATAGCGCAGCCAACACAGATACGCAGTATTTT. Protein: CASSSDYSAANTDTQYF. Supplemented by reference TRBV7-8 and TRBJ2-3, the full variable domain reads GAGVSQSPRYKVAKRGQDVALRCDPISGHVSLFWYQQALGQGPEFLTYFQNEAQLDKSGLPSDRFFAERPEGSVSTLKIQRTQQEDSAVYLCASSSDYSAANTDTQYFGPGTRLTVL.

This clone qualifies as medium-sized. This chain links TRBV6-4 with TRBJ2-2, with a possible D match to TRBD1 (6 bases). Germline loops: CDR1 MRHNA, CDR2 SNTAGT. CDR3 length equals 13 residues. V lost 4 bases, J lost 5 bases, and 8 bases lay in between. For the CDR3, the DNA is TGTGCCAGCAGTGCAGGGGATACCGGGGAGCTGTTTTTT. Amino acids: CASSAGDTGELFF.

The chain has TRBV19 and TRBJ1-5, with 9 bases identical to TRBD1. The CDR3 length is 15 residues. From germline, CDR1 is LNHDA and CDR2 SQIVND (reference sequence). Trimming removed 6 bases from V and 4 bases from J; junction bases left unmatched: 7. This chain's CDR3 is CASRDGTGPNQPQHF. In DNA, the CDR3 is TGTGCCAGTAGAGACGGGACAGGGCCGAATCAGCCCCAGCATTTT.

The chain combines TRBV5-1 with TRBJ1-1, with TRBD1 matching over 9 bases. The germline V gene encodes CDR1 SGHRS and CDR2 YFSETQ. V shed 0 bases, J shed 5 bases, and the junction held 5 bases outside the gene matches. The CDR3 length is 15 residues. CDR3 residues: CASSLAVQGATEAFF. The CDR3 DNA sequence: TGCGCCAGCAGCTTGGCTGTACAGGGGGCGACTGAAGCTTTCTTT.

The CDR3 here is CASSFGGGPQETQYF. In DNA, the CDR3 is TGTGCCAGCAGCTTTGGAGGGGGCCCCCAAGAGACCCAGTACTTC. This chain links TRBV11-2 with TRBJ2-5; perhaps TRBD1 as D (7 bases). Trimming removed 3 bases from V and 1 base from J, with 12 bases in between. Germline V lookup: CDR1 SGHAT, CDR2 FQNNGV. The CDR3 covers 15 residues.

This clone was counted between two and nine times. This chain links TRBV9 with TRBJ2-2; TRBD2 aligns across 8 bases. Germline trimming cut 0 bases from V and 6 bases from J; bases unmatched to any gene: 10. The CDR3 contains 17 residues. Germline V gene lookup returns CDR1 SGDLS and CDR2 YYNGEE. The CDR3, as DNA: TGTGCCAGCAGCGTAGACCCCTCGGGGGGGCCAGCCGGGGAGCTGTTTTTT. The encoded protein is CASSVDPSGGPAGELFF.